The present T cell receptor beta chain was sequenced within a study of blood T cell repertoires in COVID-19. Study in general: COVID-19 samples, acute and convalescent, were from the United States, Italy and Spain. From T cells, B-cell-depleted T cells, or PBMCs came the material, which was cDNA or gDNA.

In the original processing: Amplification of reference gene primers was used by the study to estimate nucleated cell counts. Here immunoSEQ multiplex PCR was the method, and the copy in TCRdb shows in-frame clones only, minus some. D and trimming were read from the DNA, whereas the V and J calls and clone size are those reported in that table. In the table there are hundreds of thousands of clones, 88% of which are singletons. CDR3 length: 14 residues. The V end was cut by 3 bases, the J end by 1 base, with 7 bases between. CDR1 and CDR2 from the germline V gene are LGHNA and YSLEER. The gene calls are TRBV4-3 and TRBJ2-1, with D maybe TRBD2 (6 bases). The receptor's source is a human donor in a cohort sampled during active COVID-19. The material sequenced was peripheral blood. The CDR3: CASSHGSSYNEQFF. CDR3 nucleotide sequence: TGCGCCAGCAGCCACGGGAGTTCCTACAATGAGCAGTTCTTC.